This T cell receptor (beta chain) was captured by sequencing in a study of Graves' ophthalmopathy and Graves' hyperthyroidism. Moderate-to-severe activity, with CAS ≥3, NOSPECS ≥4 and duration under 3 months, characterized the donors with ophthalmopathy. Pregnancy or lactation, uncontrolled infections and other autoimmune diseases were grounds for excluding patients. This clonotype occurred many times. The target antigen is unknown. The authors amplified TCR beta CDR3 regions from RNA transcripts. HTBI-primed first-round RT-PCR preceded second-round multiplex PCR. TCRdb called the multiplex PCR reads again in MiXCR, with one record for every CDR3 protein. The sample shows around 600,000 distinct CDR3 sequences, about 38% of them seen only once. Study-wide points: Separation of ophthalmopathy from stable hyperthyroidism was achieved by a 13-signature model, at around 90% sensitivity and roughly 80% specificity. In blood, most expanded thyroid clonotypes above 0.001 frequency were also detected.

The CDR3 is 14 amino acids. Germline values: CDR1 ENHRY, CDR2 SYGVKD. With 10 bases clipped from V and 6 bases from J, the junction kept 12 bases outside the gene matches. This TCR was recovered from an adult man with Graves' ophthalmopathy. Sequenced input: peripheral blood. V usage is TRBV10-3 and J usage is TRBJ1-2; 9 bases agree with TRBD1. CDR3 sequence reads: CATPSGTGNHGYTF. The CDR3 bases are TGTGCCACTCCCTCCGGGACAGGGAACCATGGCTACACCTTC.